This TCR beta chain was identified in a study of blood T cells in healthy people across ages. This clonotype was found a few times. Its antigen remains unidentified. Trimming removed 4 bases from V and 4 bases from J, with 12 bases in between. CDR1 and CDR2 (germline): SGDLS, YYNGEE. This CDR3 contains 14 residues. General study results and limits: Shifts in expanded clonotypes may have been confounded by donor CMV status, which was unknown. A strong correlation between TCR beta diversity and naive T cell percentage was seen.

Next came a second PCR, run for about 6 to 11 cycles, which used a sample-barcoded 5' primer along with a J-beta primer mix. All cDNA molecules were each tagged by a template-switch adaptor with 12 random nucleotides. Sequencing recovered at least 3 million CDR3-containing paired-end reads from each sample. Each CDR3 protein gets one entry after TCRdb re-called the 5' RACE reads with MiXCR. The data contain roughly 790,000 distinct CDR3 sequences, roughly 44% of them seen just once; the ten biggest clones take up roughly 19%. This receptor was obtained from a woman aged 55 to 70 in good health. V usage is TRBV9 and J usage is TRBJ2-1; the D is unclear. Sequencing used blood. In DNA form, the CDR3 reads TGTGCCAGCAGCCCCCGACTGACTTACAATGAGCAGTTCTTC. Its translation: CASSPRLTYNEQFF.